The 18 T cell receptor beta chains given below trace back to one sample, sequenced in a study of OX40 agonist ivuxolimab in advanced cancers. Sequencing used immunoSEQ multiplex PCR; TCRdb keeps in-frame clones, though not all of them. The sample consists of some 100,000 clones, roughly 90% of them appearing once. Sequencing was performed on CD4+ or CD8+ T cells sorted from blood, taken in a trial of the OX40 agonist ivuxolimab. Every receptor here comes from an adult with an advanced solid tumor such as melanoma, head and neck, liver or kidney cancer.

The chain couples TRBV30 to TRBJ1-6; 7 bases map to TRBD1. The germline V gene has CDR1 GTSNPN and CDR2 SVGIG (reference sequence). V lost 4 bases and J lost 10; bases outside the gene matches: 10. The CDR3 runs 14 residues. CDR3 loop: CAWIKGQSLSPLHF. The DNA for the CDR3 is TGTGCCTGGATTAAGGGACAGAGTTTATCACCCCTCCACTTT.

The chain uses TRBV18 and TRBJ2-1; D is unclear. V was trimmed by 0 bases and J by 0 bases, leaving 12 bases between them. CDR3 length equals 17 residues. CDR1 is KGHSH, CDR2 LQKENI, per germline. The CDR3 sequence is CASSPPETVSSYNEQFF. Here the CDR3 DNA reads TGTGCCAGCTCACCACCGGAAACGGTTAGCTCCTACAATGAGCAGTTCTTC.

The chain couples TRBV7-2 to TRBJ1-2; 7 nucleotides agree with TRBD1. Per germline, CDR1 SGHTA and CDR2 FQGNSA. V lost 4 bases to trimming and J lost 8 bases; unmatched junction nucleotides: 10. This CDR3 contains 14 residues. CDR3 in DNA: TGTGCCAGCAGCTCTCGACAGGGATTATGGGGCTACACCTTC. Its translation is CASSSRQGLWGYTF.

The gene calls are TRBV6-5 and TRBJ2-6; TRBD1 or TRBD2 may be the D gene (5 bases each). Between the trimmed V and J ends, which lost 6 bases and 3 bases, there was a span of 9 bases. Germline-derived CDR1 and CDR2 are MNHEY and SVGAGI. CDR3 length equals 14 residues. The CDR3 region is CASRRGVGANVLTF. In nucleotides, the CDR3 is TGTGCCAGCAGGAGGGGTGTTGGGGCCAACGTCCTGACTTTC.

The chain joins TRBV19 to TRBJ1-5, with D hard to call. Trimming left V 6 bases short and J 0 bases short, with 12 bases between. This CDR3 is built from 15 residues. Germline V CDR1 and CDR2: LNHDA, SQIVND (reference sequence). The CDR3 loop reads CASSSQASSNQPQHF. CDR3 in DNA: TGTGCCAGTAGCTCTCAAGCGTCTAGCAATCAGCCCCAGCATTTT.

Worth noting for this clone: The sample contains more than one DNA sequence encoding this CDR3. The V gene is TRBV6-5, the J gene TRBJ2-7; the D gene is possibly TRBD2 (6 bases). From germline, CDR1 is MNHEY and CDR2 SVGAGI. Trimming removed 0 bases from V and 2 bases from J, with 11 bases in between. The CDR3 loop spans 15 amino acids. The CDR3 sequence is CASSYSTGGPYEQYF. CDR3 DNA: TGTGCCAGCAGTTACTCTACAGGAGGGCCCTACGAGCAGTACTTC.

This clone was counted only a few times. The J gene is TRBJ1-4, the V gene TRBV19; D might be TRBD1 (5 bases). The CDR3 sequence is 15 residues long. Looked up from germline, CDR1 is LNHDA and CDR2 is SQIVND (reference sequence). Trimming removed 7 bases from V and 0 bases from J, with 12 bases in between. Here the CDR3 reads CASTRQFATNEKLFF. The CDR3 DNA sequence: TGTGCCAGTACCCGACAGTTTGCAACTAATGAAAAACTGTTTTTT.

V usage is TRBV7-9 and J usage is TRBJ2-1; no clear D gene. The V gene lost 3 bases and the J gene lost 0 bases, with 9 bases spanning the gap. The CDR3 has 15 amino acids. Germline CDR1 is SEHNR and CDR2 is FQNEAQ (reference sequence). CDR3 DNA sequence: TGTGCCAGCAGCTTCGCAGTCATCTCCTACAATGAGCAGTTCTTC. This translates into CASSFAVISYNEQFF.

The rearrangement uses TRBV4-3 and TRBJ1-6; D unresolved. The CDR3 has 15 amino acids. CDR1 is LGHNA and CDR2 is YSLEER in the germline V gene. Trimming pared 0 bases from V and 11 bases from J, leaving 14 bases between. This CDR3 reads CASSQDRAGRPPLHF. For the CDR3, the DNA is TGCGCCAGCAGCCAAGATCGCGCCGGGAGACCACCCCTCCACTTT.

V and J are TRBV10-3 and TRBJ2-7; no clear D gene. Germline values: CDR1 ENHRY, CDR2 SYGVKD. This CDR3 has 15 residues. V was clipped by 3 bases and J by 3 bases, with 15 bases between them. The CDR3 DNA is TGTGCCATCAGTGACCATGCAAAGAATAGCTACGAGCAGTACTTC. It codes for CAISDHAKNSYEQYF.

This chain joins TRBV28 and TRBJ2-7, with D tentatively TRBD1 or TRBD2 (6 bases each). The V gene's germline CDR1 is MDHEN and CDR2 SYDVKM. V lost 9 bases, J lost 0 bases, and 15 bases lay in between. The CDR3 length is 14 residues. CDR3 residues: CASVTGAGSYEQYF. CDR3 DNA sequence: TGTGCCAGTGTGACGGGGGCCGGCTCCTACGAGCAGTACTTC.

This chain joins TRBV11-2 and TRBJ2-1; D ambiguous. V was cut by 1 base and J by 3 bases, with 4 bases left in between. Germline V lookup: CDR1 SGHAT, CDR2 FQNNGV. The CDR3 spans 13 residues. The DNA for the CDR3 is TGTGCCAGCAGCTTAGCCCTCTACAATGAGCAGTTCTTC. Translated, it gives CASSLALYNEQFF.

This clone was observed once. This chain connects TRBV18 to TRBJ2-3; the match to TRBD2 covers 7 bases. J was trimmed by 3 bases and V by 1 base; bases with no gene match: 1. The CDR3 runs 14 residues. Germline V lookup: CDR1 KGHSH, CDR2 LQKENI. CDR3 protein: CASSPRLATDTQYF. The CDR3 DNA is TGTGCCAGCTCACCACGACTAGCAACAGATACGCAGTATTTT.

The chain combines TRBV15 with TRBJ1-1; unclear D gene. CDR1 and CDR2 from the germline V gene are LNHNV and YYDKDF (reference sequence). This CDR3 region has 12 residues. V was shortened by 5 bases and J by 7 bases, with 11 bases between the two germline ends. CDR3 in DNA: TGTGCCACCAGCGTTGACGGATTTGAAGCTTTCTTT. Its translation is CATSVDGFEAFF. Supplemented by reference TRBV15 and TRBJ1-1, the full variable domain reads DAMVIQNPRYQVTQFGKPVTLSCSQTLNHNVMYWYQQKSSQAPKLLFHYYDKDFNNEADTPDNFQSRRPNTSFCFLDIRSPGLGDTAMYLCATSVDGFEAFFGQGTRLTVV.

The chain has TRBV6-6 and TRBJ1-4; D is possibly TRBD1 (5 bases). Germline V lookup: CDR1 MNHNY, CDR2 SVGAGI (reference sequence). Trimming pared 2 bases from V and 6 bases from J, leaving 13 bases between. The CDR3 is 15 residues long. The DNA for the CDR3 is TGTGCCAGCAGTTACAGCGGGGGAGGTCATGAAAAACTGTTTTTT. Translating it yields CASSYSGGGHEKLFF.

The chain joins TRBV9 to TRBJ1-1; D remains unclear. CDR3 size: 15 residues. V lost 0 bases to trimming and J lost 3 bases, with 12 bases between them. Germline V gene sequence: CDR1 SGDLS, CDR2 YYNGEE. In nucleotides, the CDR3 is TGTGCCAGCAGCGTAGCGGCACAGAGGGACACTGAAGCTTTCTTT. This encodes CASSVAAQRDTEAFF.

The chain uses TRBV28 and TRBJ2-3, with TRBD1 matching 10 bases. Per germline, CDR1 MDHEN and CDR2 SYDVKM. This CDR3 is built from 16 residues. Trimming took 5 bases from V and 3 from J; bases not matched to a gene: 8. The CDR3 DNA reads as TGTGCCAGCAGTCCAGGGACAGGGGAGGGGACAGATACGCAGTATTTT. Amino acids: CASSPGTGEGTDTQYF.

The chain couples TRBV6-5 to TRBJ1-6; D is undetermined. The V end was cut by 6 bases, the J end by 5 bases, with 8 bases between. CDR1 is MNHEY and CDR2 is SVGAGI in the germline V gene. The CDR3 is 13 amino acids. CDR3 sequence (DNA): TGTGCCAGCAGGGGCTACAATAATTCACCCCTCCACTTT. It encodes CASRGYNNSPLHF.